Presented here are 29 T cell receptor beta chains from one specimen sequenced in a study of shared clonotypes between healthy human individuals. The repertoire was sequenced with immunoSEQ multiplex PCR; TCRdb's copy has only in-frame clones and lacks some. The sample carries around 1,100,000 clones, 70% to 85% recorded once. Specimen: memory CD4+ T cells from PBMCs. Stated subset: CD45RA-negative fraction. Source of these receptors: a man aged 18 to 29 in good health. Some clones in this sample may be carry-over from other donors' samples.

The J gene is TRBJ2-7, the V gene TRBV10-3; unclear D gene. Germline V CDR1 and CDR2: ENHRY, SYGVKD. V lost 7 bases and J lost 2, with 9 bases in between. The CDR3 is 12 amino acids. The CDR3 reads CAIKHETYEQYF. The CDR3 DNA follows: TGTGCCATCAAGCATGAAACCTACGAGCAGTACTTC.

J is TRBJ2-5 and V is TRBV7-9, with 7 positions matching TRBD1. Germline CDR1 SEHNR, CDR2 FQNEAQ (reference sequence). The CDR3 is 12 residues long. The ends lost 9 bases at V and 1 base at J; junction bases unmatched: 2. The CDR3 region is CARGTVQETQYF. In nucleotides, the CDR3 is TGTGCCAGGGGGACAGTCCAAGAGACCCAGTACTTC.

This chain connects TRBV9 to TRBJ2-1, with TRBD1 as a possible D gene (5 bases). The V end lost 4 bases, the J end lost 4 bases, and 9 bases lay between the germline ends. From germline, CDR1 is SGDLS and CDR2 YYNGEE. The CDR3 length is 13 residues. The CDR3 DNA sequence: TGTGCCAGCAGCCTCAGGGATTACAATGAGCAGTTCTTC. It codes for CASSLRDYNEQFF.

The chain employs TRBV7-6 and TRBJ2-1; no firm D call. CDR1 SGHVS and CDR2 FNYEAQ come from the germline V gene. CDR3 size: 14 residues. Trimming cost V 3 bases and J 0 bases, with 6 bases left between them. For the CDR3, the DNA is TGTGCCAGCAGCTTCCAGTACTCCTACAATGAGCAGTTCTTC. Protein product: CASSFQYSYNEQFF.

V usage is TRBV6-1 and J usage is TRBJ2-1; 9 positions match TRBD2. The CDR3 is 15 residues long. Trimming cost V 6 bases and J 4 bases; bases outside gene matches: 7. Germline V gives CDR1 MNHNS, CDR2 SASEGT. CDR3 nucleotides: TGTGCCAGCAGACTTAGCGGGAGTAGGTACAATGAGCAGTTCTTC. Translating gives CASRLSGSRYNEQFF.

The chain carries TRBV2 and TRBJ1-3, with D possibly TRBD1 on 5 matching bases. Germline V CDR1 and CDR2: SNHLY, FYNNEI. V dropped 7 bases and J dropped 0 bases, with 7 bases sitting between them. This CDR3 has 13 amino acids. The CDR3 sequence is CASKRGSGNTIYF. The CDR3 region has the DNA TGTGCCAGCAAAAGGGGCTCTGGAAACACCATATATTTT. Together with reference TRBV2 and TRBJ1-3, the CDR3 gives the full variable domain: EPEVTQTPSHQVTQMGQEVILRCVPISNHLYFYWYRQILGQKVEFLVSFYNNEISEKSEIFDDQFSVERPDGSNFTLKIRSTKLEDSAMYFCASKRGSGNTIYFGEGSWLTVV.

V is TRBV19 and J is TRBJ2-5; D possibly corresponds to TRBD2 (6 bases). The CDR3 has 14 residues. CDR1 and CDR2 from the germline V gene are LNHDA and SQIVND (reference sequence). V lost 5 bases and J 2 bases, leaving 12 bases between the germline ends. CDR3 nucleotide sequence: TGTGCCAGTAGTGTCTTCCGGGGGCAAGAGACCCAGTACTTC. Protein: CASSVFRGQETQYF.

CDR3 sequence: CASSYIRDTGELFF. The DNA of the CDR3 is TGTGCCAGCAGTTACATACGAGACACCGGGGAGCTGTTTTTT. The genes are TRBV6-6 and TRBJ2-2; D gene ambiguous. With 2 bases removed from V and 3 bases from J, the gap between germline ends came to 7 bases. Germline V CDR1 and CDR2: MNHNY, SVGAGI (reference sequence). This CDR3 is 14 amino acids long.

This chain links TRBV7-8 with TRBJ2-7; possible D gene TRBD1, 5 bases. Germline CDR1 is SGHVS and CDR2 is FQNEAQ. The CDR3 is 15 residues long. Trimming removed 5 bases at V and 2 bases at J, with 16 bases between. This CDR3 reads CASSPKAQGTYEQYF. In nucleotides, the CDR3 is TGTGCCAGCAGCCCAAAGGCGCAGGGAACCTACGAGCAGTACTTC.

This chain uses TRBV7-9 with TRBJ1-6; D is perhaps TRBD1 (6 bases). Germline-derived CDR1 and CDR2 are SEHNR and FQNEAQ (reference sequence). Trimming took 1 base from V and 8 from J, leaving 9 bases between them. The CDR3 runs to 14 residues. The chain's CDR3 is CASSLVSGDSPLHF. Here the CDR3 DNA reads TGTGCCAGCAGCTTAGTCTCAGGGGATTCACCCCTCCACTTT. Full variable domain (rest looked up from reference TRBV7-9 and TRBJ1-6): DTGVSQNPRHKITKRGQNVTFRCDPISEHNRLYWYRQTLGQGPEFLTYFQNEAQLEKSRLLSDRFSAERPKGSFSTLEIQRTEQGDSAMYLCASSLVSGDSPLHFGNGTRLTVT.

The rearrangement uses TRBV2 and TRBJ2-7; 9 bases fit TRBD1. This CDR3 is built from 15 residues. V lost 6 bases, J lost 3 bases, and 9 bases stayed unmatched. Per germline, CDR1 SNHLY and CDR2 FYNNEI. The CDR3 region is CASSPGGTGSYEQYF. CDR3 sequence (DNA): TGTGCCAGCAGCCCCGGGGGGACAGGGAGCTACGAGCAGTACTTC.

The V gene is TRBV7-9, the J gene TRBJ2-2; 7 positions agree with TRBD2. This CDR3 is built from 16 residues. Trimming at V came to 4 bases and at J to 5 bases, leaving 10 bases not matched to a gene. The germline V gene encodes CDR1 SEHNR and CDR2 FQNEAQ (reference sequence). CDR3 DNA sequence: TGTGCCAGCAGCTCCCCCGTGGCGGGAGTGACCGGGGAGCTGTTTTTT. It is translated as CASSSPVAGVTGELFF.

For the CDR3, the DNA is TGTGCCAGCAGCCCTTATTCGGGCCAAGAGACCCAGTACTTC. As protein: CASSPYSGQETQYF. The V gene is TRBV7-6, the J gene TRBJ2-5; D uncertain. Trimming took off 5 bases at V and 1 base at J, with 11 bases between the two ends. Germline assignment: CDR1 SGHVS and CDR2 FNYEAQ. The CDR3 extends over 14 amino acids.

A word on this clone: One junction end disagrees with the germline gene, perhaps due to a read error. V gene TRBV28 combines with J gene TRBJ1-1; 9 nucleotides match TRBD1. Germline-derived CDR1 and CDR2 are MDHEN and SYDVKM. This CDR3 has 14 amino acids. As DNA, the CDR3 is TGTGCCAGCAGTCGGGACAGGGTGAAAACTGAAGCTTTCTTT. Its protein is CASSRDRVKTEAFF.

This clone was observed a few times. CDR3 in DNA: TGTGCCAGCAGCTTACAGGGGATCGGGGAGCTGTTTTTT. Amino acid sequence: CASSLQGIGELFF. The chain links TRBV11-1 to TRBJ2-2; perhaps TRBD1 as D (6 bases). This CDR3 spans 13 amino acids. Germline CDR1 is SGHAT and CDR2 is FQDESV (reference sequence). V lost 2 bases and J 7 bases, leaving 8 bases between the germline ends.

The chain uses TRBV12-5 and TRBJ2-3; a weak D match, TRBD2 (5 bases). This CDR3 contains 15 residues. In germline, CDR1 is LGHNT, CDR2 FRNRAP. The ends were cut back, 3 bases at V and 2 bases at J, with 12 bases in the middle. CDR3 coding DNA: TGTGCTAGTGGTTTCGACGACCGGGACACAGATACGCAGTATTTT. It encodes CASGFDDRDTDTQYF.

The rearrangement links TRBV6-6 to TRBJ1-4; 7 bases line up with TRBD1. The germline V gene has CDR1 MNHNY and CDR2 SVGAGI (reference sequence). V was clipped by 0 bases and J by 8 bases; unmatched bases: 3. The CDR3 is 14 residues long. The CDR3 protein is CASSYSGGGEKLFF. CDR3 nucleotide sequence: TGTGCCAGCAGTTACTCAGGGGGCGGGGAAAAACTGTTTTTT.

This clone was seen repeatedly, ten times or more. This chain connects TRBV6-1 to TRBJ1-2, with D maybe TRBD1 (5 bases). V shed 6 bases and J shed 4 bases, with 12 bases lying between them. CDR3 length: 13 residues. Germline-derived CDR1 and CDR2 are MNHNS and SASEGT. The DNA of the CDR3 is TGTGCCAGCAGACTGGAGACAGTCTATGGCTACACCTTC. Translating it yields CASRLETVYGYTF.

The chain is built from TRBV7-2 and TRBJ2-5, with D possibly matching TRBD2 (6 bases). The CDR3 covers 13 residues. V lost 6 bases and J 5 bases, leaving 13 bases between the germline ends. CDR1 and CDR2 (germline): SGHTA, FQGNSA. CDR3 coding DNA: TGTGCCAGCAGGTCGGGAGTGCTCGAGACCCAGTACTTC. This gives the protein CASRSGVLETQYF.

This clone came up once. The chain combines TRBV6-5 with TRBJ2-1; possibly TRBD2 for D (6 bases). Germline assignment: CDR1 MNHEY and CDR2 SVGAGI. The CDR3 loop spans 14 amino acids. V dropped 6 bases and J dropped 10 bases, with 19 bases sitting between them. In DNA, the CDR3 is TGTGCCAGCAGGATGGGGGGAGAGGGACGCGAGCAGTTCTTC. It codes for CASRMGGEGREQFF.

The V gene is TRBV27, the J gene TRBJ1-5, with TRBD1 as a possible D gene (6 bases). Germline V CDR1 and CDR2: MNHEY, SMNVEV (reference sequence). The CDR3 covers 15 residues. The V gene lost 5 bases and the J gene lost 0 bases, with 11 bases spanning the gap. In DNA, the CDR3 is TGTGCCAGCAGTACCGGACAGTATAGCAATCAGCCCCAGCATTTT. It codes for CASSTGQYSNQPQHF.

The chain joins TRBV4-1 to TRBJ2-2; TRBD2 is a possible D gene (5 bases). Germline loops: CDR1 MGHRA, CDR2 YSYEKL. V was clipped by 0 bases and J by 6 bases, with 11 bases between them. The CDR3 is made up of 15 amino acids. CDR3 DNA: TGCGCCAGCAGCCAAGATTTTCGGGGATCCGGGGAGCTGTTTTTT. Its translation: CASSQDFRGSGELFF.

This clone was seen only a few times. The V gene is TRBV6-5, the J gene TRBJ1-1, with D possibly TRBD1 on 5 matching bases. V was pared by 5 bases and J by 10 bases, with 14 bases between. Germline V lookup: CDR1 MNHEY, CDR2 SVGAGI. The CDR3 is made up of 12 amino acids. For the CDR3, the DNA is TGTGCCAGCAGTCCCAGAATGGGGGGAGCTTTCTTT. Translation: CASSPRMGGAFF.

This sequence joins TRBV9 and TRBJ2-1; 8 nucleotides line up with TRBD2. The ends lost 3 bases at V and 0 bases at J; junction bases unmatched: 11. CDR1 is SGDLS, CDR2 YYNGEE, per germline. The CDR3 has 18 amino acids. CDR3 in DNA: TGTGCCAGCAGCGAGCCCTCCGGCGGGGGGAGCTCCTACAATGAGCAGTTCTTC. It specifies CASSEPSGGGSSYNEQFF. The whole variable domain, remainder taken from reference TRBV9 and TRBJ2-1, is DSGVTQTPKHLITATGQRVTLRCSPRSGDLSVYWYQQSLDQGLQFLIQYYNGEERAKGNILERFSAQQFPDLHSELNLSSLELGDSALYFCASSEPSGGGSSYNEQFFGPGTRLTVL.

The J gene is TRBJ2-7, the V gene TRBV20-1; no clear D gene. Trimming cost V 4 bases and J 3 bases, with 7 bases left between them. This CDR3 spans 11 amino acids. The germline CDR1 and CDR2 sequences are DFQATT and SNEGSKA (reference sequence). The CDR3 region is CSANNLYEQYF. In DNA form, the CDR3 reads TGCAGTGCTAATAACCTCTACGAGCAGTACTTC.

The J gene is TRBJ1-2, the V gene TRBV27; no clear D gene. Trimming took 5 bases from V and 4 from J, leaving 11 bases between them. The length of the CDR3 is 13 residues. Germline CDR1 is MNHEY and CDR2 is SMNVEV (reference sequence). The CDR3 spells CASSPGPSYGYTF. CDR3 nucleotide sequence: TGTGCCAGCAGTCCCGGGCCGAGCTATGGCTACACCTTC.

This clone appeared a few times. This sequence joins TRBV19 and TRBJ2-3; 9 bases map to TRBD2. This CDR3 region has 18 residues. J was trimmed by 8 bases and V by 0 bases; bases with no gene match: 15. Per the germline V gene, CDR1 is LNHDA and CDR2 is SQIVND (reference sequence). This CDR3 is CASSIDSLAGRSPATQYF. For the CDR3, the DNA is TGTGCCAGTAGTATAGATTCTCTAGCGGGACGATCTCCAGCTACGCAGTATTTT.

The chain links TRBV15 to TRBJ1-3; D might be TRBD1 (5 bases). V was pared by 0 bases and J by 3 bases, with 12 bases between. CDR1 and CDR2 (germline): LNHNV, YYDKDF (reference sequence). The CDR3 consists of 16 residues. The CDR3, as DNA: TGTGCCACCAGCAGAGATCGGCAGGGAAGTGGAAACACCATATATTTT. Protein sequence: CATSRDRQGSGNTIYF.

The table lists this clone with a few counts. The gene calls are TRBV2 and TRBJ2-2; TRBD1 aligns across 8 bases. CDR3 size: 13 residues. The trim removed 5 bases at V and 5 bases at J, leaving 1 base unmatched. CDR1 SNHLY and CDR2 FYNNEI come from the germline V gene. In nucleotides, the CDR3 is TGTGCCAGCAGTTGGACAGGGACCGGGGAGCTGTTTTTT. Protein product: CASSWTGTGELFF.